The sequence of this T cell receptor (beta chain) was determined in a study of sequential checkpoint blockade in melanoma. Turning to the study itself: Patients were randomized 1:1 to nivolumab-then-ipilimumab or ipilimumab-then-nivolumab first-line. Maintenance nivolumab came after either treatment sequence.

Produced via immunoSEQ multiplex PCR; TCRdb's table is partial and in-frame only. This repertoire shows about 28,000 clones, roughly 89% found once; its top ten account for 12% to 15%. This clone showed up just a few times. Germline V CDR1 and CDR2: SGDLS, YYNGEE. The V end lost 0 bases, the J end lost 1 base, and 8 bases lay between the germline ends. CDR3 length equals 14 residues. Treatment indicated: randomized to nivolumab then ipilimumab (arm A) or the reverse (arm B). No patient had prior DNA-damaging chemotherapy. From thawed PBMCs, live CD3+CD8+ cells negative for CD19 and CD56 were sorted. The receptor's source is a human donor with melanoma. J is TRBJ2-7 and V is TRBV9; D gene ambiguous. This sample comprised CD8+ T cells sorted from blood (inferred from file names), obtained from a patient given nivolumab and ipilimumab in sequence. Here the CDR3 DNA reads TGTGCCAGCAGCGTAGGTCGAGTTTCCTACGAGCAGTACTTC. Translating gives CASSVGRVSYEQYF.